This T cell receptor beta chain was profiled in a study of cytomegalovirus exposure and HLA in healthy donors. CDR3 size: 16 residues. In germline, CDR1 is SEHNR, CDR2 FQNEAQ (reference sequence). V dropped 4 bases and J dropped 3; count of bases not matched to a gene: 10. The PCR contained 60 Vbeta and 13 Jbeta primers. Generated by immunoSEQ multiplex PCR, the TCRdb table keeps only in-frame clones and is missing some. The sample has roughly 150,000 clones; 64% are singletons. This receptor was taken from a woman under 40 in good health and CMV-seropositive. Specimen: PBMCs. The chain uses TRBV7-9 and TRBJ2-7; the match to TRBD1 covers 9 bases. The CDR3 DNA follows: TGTGCCAGCAGCTCGAATCTCGGGACAGGGAACTACGAGCAGTACTTC. As protein: CASSSNLGTGNYEQYF.